These T cell receptor beta chains were read from a single sample in a study of blood T cell repertoires in COVID-19. Clones were read by immunoSEQ multiplex PCR, and TCRdb kept only the in-frame ones, dropping some. This sample yields about 310,000 clones, of which around 86% are seen a single time; 1% belongs to the top ten. The source material was peripheral blood. The receptors shown here come from a man aged 50 to 60 with active or convalescent COVID-19. CDR3s include the opening cysteine and the closing phenylalanine or tryptophan. A D gene is named only where the DNA matches it firmly. Where a row states a size, it is once, few, many or the class of an expanded clone; other rows omit it.

clone_size: few
j_call: TRBJ2-5
d_call: NA
v_call: TRBV5-1
cdr3_aa: CASSLASTGETQYF
cdr3_nt: TGCGCCAGCAGCTTGGCCTCGACGGGGGAGACCCAGTACTTC

clone_size: NA
j_call: TRBJ2-7
d_call: NA
v_call: TRBV11-3
cdr3_aa: CASSLEGRYPYEQYF
cdr3_nt: TGTGCCAGCAGCTTAGAGGGCAGGTACCCTTACGAGCAGTACTTC

clone_size: NA
j_call: TRBJ2-7
d_call: TRBD2
v_call: TRBV6-6
cdr3_aa: CASRSSGSYEQYF
cdr3_nt: TGTGCCAGCAGGTCTAGCGGTTCCTACGAGCAGTACTTC

clone_size: NA
j_call: TRBJ2-2
d_call: NA
v_call: TRBV7-9
cdr3_aa: CASSRGLGNTGELFF
cdr3_nt: TGTGCCAGCAGCCGAGGATTAGGGAACACCGGGGAGCTGTTTTTT

clone_size: NA
j_call: TRBJ2-5
d_call: TRBD2
v_call: TRBV6-5
cdr3_aa: CASSYGRDYGETQYF
cdr3_nt: TGTGCCAGCAGTTACGGCCGGGACTACGGGGAGACCCAGTACTTC

clone_size: NA
j_call: TRBJ1-2
d_call: NA
v_call: TRBV6-6
cdr3_aa: CASSYSRGAVGYGYTF
cdr3_nt: TGTGCCAGCAGTTACTCTCGGGGGGCGGTGGGCTATGGCTACACCTTC

clone_size: NA
j_call: TRBJ2-7
d_call: TRBD2
v_call: TRBV6-6
cdr3_aa: CASLLRLAGALEQYF
cdr3_nt: TGTGCCAGCCTCTTGCGACTAGCGGGAGCTCTCGAGCAGTACTTC

clone_size: NA
j_call: TRBJ2-1
d_call: TRBD2
v_call: TRBV12-5
cdr3_aa: CASGLTGGRNEQFF
cdr3_nt: TGTGCTAGTGGTTTGACGGGGGGGCGAAATGAGCAGTTCTTC

clone_size: NA
j_call: TRBJ1-2
d_call: TRBD1
v_call: TRBV18
cdr3_aa: CASSRGQGIYANYGYTF
cdr3_nt: TGTGCCAGCTCACGGGGACAGGGGATCTACGCTAACTATGGCTACACCTTC

clone_size: NA
j_call: TRBJ1-1
d_call: TRBD1
v_call: TRBV28
cdr3_aa: CASTFPADRANTEAFF
cdr3_nt: TGTGCCAGCACTTTCCCTGCGGACAGGGCGAACACTGAAGCTTTCTTT

clone_size: NA
j_call: TRBJ1-3
d_call: NA
v_call: TRBV4-1
cdr3_aa: CASSQVAREGNTIYF
cdr3_nt: TGCGCCAGCAGCCAAGTCGCCAGGGAAGGAAACACCATATATTTT

clone_size: NA
j_call: TRBJ1-1
d_call: NA
v_call: TRBV9
cdr3_aa: CASSVAWLSAEAFF
cdr3_nt: TGTGCCAGCAGCGTAGCTTGGCTCAGTGCTGAAGCTTTCTTT

clone_size: NA
j_call: TRBJ1-4
d_call: NA
v_call: TRBV7-2
cdr3_aa: CASSLAATGYDEKLFF
cdr3_nt: TGTGCCAGCAGCTTAGCGGCAACGGGGTACGATGAAAAACTGTTTTTT

clone_size: NA
j_call: TRBJ1-1
d_call: NA
v_call: TRBV10-1
cdr3_aa: CASSESSVGGVNTEAFF
cdr3_nt: TGCGCCAGCAGTGAGTCGAGCGTAGGGGGAGTGAACACTGAAGCTTTCTTT

clone_size: NA
j_call: TRBJ1-2
d_call: NA
v_call: TRBV9
cdr3_aa: CASSVTGRPYGYTF
cdr3_nt: TGTGCCAGCAGCGTTACAGGGCGGCCCTATGGCTACACCTTC

clone_size: NA
j_call: TRBJ1-2
d_call: NA
v_call: TRBV10-3
cdr3_aa: CAISEPGSGYTF
cdr3_nt: TGTGCCATCAGTGAGCCCGGGTCTGGCTACACCTTC

clone_size: NA
j_call: TRBJ1-2
d_call: NA
v_call: TRBV3-1/TRBV3-2
cdr3_aa: CASSHGSGGYTF
cdr3_nt: TGTGCCAGCAGCCATGGATCGGGAGGCTACACCTTC

clone_size: NA
j_call: TRBJ2-5
d_call: NA
v_call: TRBV7-6
cdr3_aa: CASSPRGLAIVETQYF
cdr3_nt: TGTGCCAGCAGCCCTCGTGGTCTAGCGATCGTGGAGACCCAGTACTTC

clone_size: NA
j_call: TRBJ1-1
d_call: NA
v_call: TRBV28
cdr3_aa: CASQPGHTEAFF
cdr3_nt: TGTGCCAGCCAACCAGGGCACACTGAAGCTTTCTTT

clone_size: NA
j_call: TRBJ2-3
d_call: NA
v_call: TRBV7-8
cdr3_aa: CASSLAGQGIDTQYF
cdr3_nt: TGTGCCAGCAGCTTAGCTGGTCAGGGGATAGATACGCAGTATTTT

clone_size: NA
j_call: TRBJ2-7
d_call: NA
v_call: TRBV7-3
cdr3_aa: CASSLGSGGGEQYF
cdr3_nt: TGTGCCAGCAGCTTAGGGTCAGGAGGTGGCGAGCAGTACTTC

clone_size: NA
j_call: TRBJ1-4
d_call: TRBD1
v_call: TRBV7-6
cdr3_aa: CASSGTGSSEKLFF
cdr3_nt: TGTGCCAGCAGCGGGACAGGTTCTTCTGAAAAACTGTTTTTT

clone_size: NA
j_call: TRBJ2-2
d_call: NA
v_call: TRBV12-3/TRBV12-4
cdr3_aa: CANSKRQSGELFF
cdr3_nt: TGTGCCAACTCTAAACGACAATCCGGGGAGCTGTTTTTT

clone_size: NA
j_call: TRBJ1-2
d_call: TRBD1
v_call: TRBV27
cdr3_aa: CASSFTGTVNGYTF
cdr3_nt: TGTGCCAGCAGTTTTACTGGGACAGTTAATGGCTACACCTTC

clone_size: NA
j_call: TRBJ2-1
d_call: NA
v_call: TRBV28
cdr3_aa: CASSFGGPGHNEQFF
cdr3_nt: TGTGCCAGCAGTTTTGGAGGACCTGGGCACAATGAGCAGTTCTTC

clone_size: NA
j_call: TRBJ2-2
d_call: TRBD1
v_call: TRBV6-5
cdr3_aa: CATRQGPSTGELFF
cdr3_nt: TGTGCCACCCGACAGGGCCCGAGCACCGGGGAGCTGTTTTTT

clone_size: NA
j_call: TRBJ1-1
d_call: NA
v_call: TRBV6-5
cdr3_aa: CASSYRGGAWTEAFF
cdr3_nt: TGTGCCAGCAGTTACAGGGGGGGCGCCTGGACTGAAGCTTTCTTT

clone_size: NA
j_call: TRBJ1-5
d_call: TRBD1
v_call: TRBV11-2
cdr3_aa: CASSTGTGVREPQHF
cdr3_nt: TGTGCCAGCAGCACAGGGACAGGGGTAAGGGAGCCCCAGCATTTT

clone_size: NA
j_call: TRBJ2-2
d_call: TRBD2
v_call: TRBV2
cdr3_aa: CASSLYGWTSGFANTGELFF
cdr3_nt: TGTGCCAGCAGTTTATACGGATGGACTAGCGGATTCGCGAACACCGGGGAGCTGTTTTTT

clone_size: NA
j_call: TRBJ2-1
d_call: TRBD2
v_call: TRBV9
cdr3_aa: CASSEIAGEYNEQFF
cdr3_nt: TGTGCCAGCAGCGAAATAGCGGGTGAATACAATGAGCAGTTCTTC

clone_size: NA
j_call: TRBJ1-6
d_call: NA
v_call: TRBV3-1/TRBV3-2
cdr3_aa: CASSRTETNSPLHF
cdr3_nt: TGTGCCAGCAGCCGGACAGAGACGAATTCACCCCTCCACTTT

clone_size: NA
j_call: TRBJ1-3
d_call: NA
v_call: TRBV9
cdr3_aa: CASSVDPPGSGNTIYF
cdr3_nt: TGTGCCAGCAGCGTCGACCCTCCGGGCTCTGGAAACACCATATATTTT

clone_size: NA
j_call: TRBJ2-3
d_call: TRBD2
v_call: TRBV27
cdr3_aa: CASSAPGLADDTQYF
cdr3_nt: TGTGCCAGCAGCGCACCGGGACTAGCTGACGATACGCAGTATTTT

clone_size: NA
j_call: TRBJ2-7
d_call: NA
v_call: TRBV2
cdr3_aa: CASSEARVPGEQYF
cdr3_nt: TGTGCCAGCAGTGAAGCCCGAGTACCAGGCGAGCAGTACTTC

clone_size: few
j_call: TRBJ1-1
d_call: NA
v_call: TRBV5-1
cdr3_aa: CASSLYSRGTEAFF
cdr3_nt: TGCGCCAGCAGCTTGTACTCAAGAGGGACTGAAGCTTTCTTT

clone_size: NA
j_call: TRBJ2-3
d_call: TRBD2
v_call: TRBV28
cdr3_aa: CASRASGGSVTDTQYF
cdr3_nt: TGTGCCAGCAGAGCATCGGGGGGGAGCGTCACAGATACGCAGTATTTT

clone_size: NA
j_call: TRBJ1-1
d_call: NA
v_call: TRBV7-2
cdr3_aa: CASSLGGLDTEAFF
cdr3_nt: TGTGCCAGCAGCTTAGGAGGGCTAGACACTGAAGCTTTCTTT

clone_size: NA
j_call: TRBJ1-6
d_call: NA
v_call: TRBV21-1
cdr3_aa: CASSPGQANSPLHF
cdr3_nt: TGTGCCAGCAGCCCGGGACAGGCTAATTCACCCCTCCACTTT

clone_size: NA
j_call: TRBJ2-7
d_call: NA
v_call: TRBV19
cdr3_aa: CASSWRKQGSYEQYF
cdr3_nt: TGTGCCAGTAGTTGGCGGAAACAGGGCTCCTACGAGCAGTACTTC

clone_size: NA
j_call: TRBJ1-1
d_call: NA
v_call: TRBV9
cdr3_aa: CASSGRQIRENTEAFF
cdr3_nt: TGTGCCAGCAGCGGGCGACAGATTCGAGAGAACACTGAAGCTTTCTTT

clone_size: NA
j_call: TRBJ1-2
d_call: TRBD1
v_call: TRBV5-1
cdr3_aa: CASSLRPGQGNYGYTF
cdr3_nt: TGCGCCAGCAGCTTGAGGCCGGGACAGGGTAACTATGGCTACACCTTC